The TCR beta chain described here comes from a study of radiation and T cells in renal cell carcinoma. Study-level findings and limits: From baseline, blood top tumor clonotypes peaked at 2 weeks post-radiation.

This sample's time point: blood 2 weeks post-SBRT. Treatment noted: 15 Gy SBRT to primary tumor, nephrectomy 4 weeks later. Per the germline V gene, CDR1 is SEHNR and CDR2 is FQNEAQ (reference sequence). The V gene lost 6 bases and the J gene lost 2 bases, with 16 bases spanning the gap. This CDR3 contains 15 residues. As for this clone: Antigen specificity is unknown.

Clones were sequenced by immunoSEQ multiplex PCR, and TCRdb holds only the in-frame ones, with some missing. The data contain roughly 28,000 clones, 81% of them seen just once; the ten biggest clones take up approximately 32%. The TCR originated in a man aged 60 to 75 with renal cell carcinoma. The gene calls are TRBV7-9 and TRBJ1-2; D gene uncertain. The specimen was blood, collected from a patient whose treatment included radiotherapy and nephrectomy. CDR3 in amino acids: CASRELRLLNYGYTF. The CDR3 region has the DNA TGTGCCAGCAGAGAACTTAGATTGCTAAACTATGGCTACACCTTC.